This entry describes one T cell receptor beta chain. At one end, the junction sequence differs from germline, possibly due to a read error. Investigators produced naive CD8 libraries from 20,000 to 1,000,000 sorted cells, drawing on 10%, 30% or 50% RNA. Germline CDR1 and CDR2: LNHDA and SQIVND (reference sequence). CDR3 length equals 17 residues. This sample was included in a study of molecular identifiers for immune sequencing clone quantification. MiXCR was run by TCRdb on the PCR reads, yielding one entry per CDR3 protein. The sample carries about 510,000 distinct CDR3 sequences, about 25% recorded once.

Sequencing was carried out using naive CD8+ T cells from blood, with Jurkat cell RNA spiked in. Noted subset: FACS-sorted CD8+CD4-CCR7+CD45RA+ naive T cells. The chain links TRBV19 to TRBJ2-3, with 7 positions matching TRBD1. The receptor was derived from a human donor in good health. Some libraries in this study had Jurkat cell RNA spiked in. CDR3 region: CASSPLPRDRDTDTRYF. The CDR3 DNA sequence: TGTGCCAGTAGCCCTCTCCCCCGGGACAGAGACACAGATACGCGGTATTTT.